The clone carrying this T cell receptor beta chain was counted a few times. Its antigen is undetermined. This CDR3 has 13 amino acids. V was clipped by 4 bases and J by 4 bases, with 10 bases between them. Germline V gives CDR1 SEHNR, CDR2 FQNEAQ (reference sequence). The data originate from a study of cytomegalovirus exposure and HLA in healthy donors. Study observations and caveats: The study recorded 150 to 200 TCR beta chains that were cytomegalovirus-associated.

Clones were sequenced by immunoSEQ multiplex PCR, and TCRdb holds only the in-frame ones, with some missing. Among approximately 300,000 clones, about nine tenths were seen once, and the ten largest hold 0.75% to 0.85%. The chain couples TRBV7-9 to TRBJ1-2; D might be TRBD1 (6 bases). Specimen: PBMCs. The source of this sequence is a woman aged 18-30 years in good health and CMV-seronegative. The CDR3 nucleotides read TGTGCCAGCAGCTCAGGGGAAGCCTATGGCTACACCTTC. Translation gives CASSSGEAYGYTF.